The T cell receptor (beta chain) described here comes from a study of shared clonotypes between healthy human individuals. The V end lost 3 bases, the J end lost 6 bases, and 10 bases lay between the germline ends. The CDR3 consists of 13 residues. Germline V lookup: CDR1 ENHRY, CDR2 SYGVKD. Selected positively for CCR7 and CD45RO-negative, naive CD8 cells excluded terminally differentiated effector memory CD45RA+ cells. Assay used: immunoSEQ multiplex PCR; TCRdb lists only in-frame clones, some missing. The repertoire holds approximately 590,000 clones, with just under 97% as singletons. The chain links TRBV10-3 to TRBJ2-3; TRBD2 might be the D (5 bases). Sequencing used naive CD8+ T cells sorted from blood. The sequence was obtained from a woman under 40 in good health. CDR3 DNA sequence: TGTGCCATCAGTGAAGAGGGAAGGGATACGCAGTATTTT. Protein sequence: CAISEEGRDTQYF.